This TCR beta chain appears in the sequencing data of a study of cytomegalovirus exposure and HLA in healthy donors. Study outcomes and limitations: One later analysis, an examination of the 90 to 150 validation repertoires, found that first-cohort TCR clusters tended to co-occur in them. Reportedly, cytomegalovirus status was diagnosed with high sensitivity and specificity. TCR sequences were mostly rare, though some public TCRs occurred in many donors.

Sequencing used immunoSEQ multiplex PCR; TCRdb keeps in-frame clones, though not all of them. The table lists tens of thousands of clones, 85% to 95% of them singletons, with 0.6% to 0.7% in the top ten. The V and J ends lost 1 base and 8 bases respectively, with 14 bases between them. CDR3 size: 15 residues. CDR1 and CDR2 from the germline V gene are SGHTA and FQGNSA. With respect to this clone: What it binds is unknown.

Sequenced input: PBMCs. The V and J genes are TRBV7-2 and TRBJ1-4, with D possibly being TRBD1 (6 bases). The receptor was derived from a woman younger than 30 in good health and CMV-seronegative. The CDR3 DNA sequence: TGTGCCAGCAGCTTAGGGGGGCTCACGTTAGAAAAACTGTTTTTT. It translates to CASSLGGLTLEKLFF.